Shown below are 16 T cell receptor beta chains from a single sample sequenced in a study of EBV T-cell therapy then PD-1 blockade in nasopharyngeal carcinoma. Sequencing used immunoSEQ multiplex PCR; TCRdb keeps in-frame clones, though not all of them. Among about 14,000 clones listed, roughly 84% were seen once. No antigen is known for these receptors. The treatment was: AdE1-LMPpoly-expanded autologous EBV-specific T-cell therapy followed by anti-PD-1 nivolumab. The input for sequencing was CD8+ T cells from blood, taken around day 99 from a patient whose treatment included autologous EBV-specific T cells and nivolumab. These receptors were taken from a middle-aged man with nasopharyngeal carcinoma.

The table lists this clone with a count of one. The gene calls are TRBV6-4 and TRBJ2-1, with TRBD2 matching 12 bases. J was trimmed by 5 bases and V by 6 bases; bases with no gene match: 11. The CDR3 totals 17 residues. The germline V gene encodes CDR1 MRHNA and CDR2 SNTAGT. In DNA, the CDR3 is TGTGCCAGCAGCCCTCTGGGGGGACTAGCGGGCAACAATGAGCAGTTCTTC. Its protein is CASSPLGGLAGNNEQFF.

V usage is TRBV6-4 and J usage is TRBJ2-3; 11 bases line up with TRBD2. The length of the CDR3 is 14 residues. V lost 4 bases and J lost 6; bases outside the gene matches: 3. Looked up from germline, CDR1 is MRHNA and CDR2 is SNTAGT. CDR3 in DNA: TGTGCCAGCAGTGCTAGCGGGGGGACGGATACGCAGTATTTT. It encodes CASSASGGTDTQYF.

The rearrangement joins TRBV30 to TRBJ1-1, with D perhaps matching TRBD1 (5 bases). The V and J ends lost 0 bases and 7 bases respectively, with 12 bases between them. The CDR3 is made up of 13 amino acids. Germline loops: CDR1 GTSNPN, CDR2 SVGIG (reference sequence). The CDR3 sequence: CAWSVLAGNEAFF. The CDR3, as DNA: TGTGCCTGGAGTGTACTGGCAGGGAATGAAGCTTTCTTT.

This chain joins TRBV6-5 and TRBJ2-1; no definite D call. V was cut by 2 bases and J by 4 bases, with 12 bases left in between. The germline V gene encodes CDR1 MNHEY and CDR2 SVGAGI. This CDR3 region has 15 residues. The CDR3 DNA follows: TGTGCCAGCAGTTACGCGACCCCTTTTTACAATGAGCAGTTCTTC. Translated: CASSYATPFYNEQFF.

This chain joins TRBV7-8 and TRBJ2-5; TRBD1 or TRBD2 may be the D gene (5 bases each). CDR1 is SGHVS and CDR2 is FQNEAQ in the germline V gene. Trimming cost V 5 bases and J 1 base, with 17 bases left between them. CDR3 length: 16 residues. CDR3 region: CASSHRTGRTQETQYF. In nucleotides, the CDR3 is TGTGCCAGCAGCCACCGTACGGGACGCACCCAAGAGACCCAGTACTTC. Full variable domain (rest looked up from reference TRBV7-8 and TRBJ2-5): GAGVSQSPRYKVAKRGQDVALRCDPISGHVSLFWYQQALGQGPEFLTYFQNEAQLDKSGLPSDRFFAERPEGSVSTLKIQRTQQEDSAVYLCASSHRTGRTQETQYFGPGTRLLVL.

This chain uses TRBV5-1 with TRBJ1-1; D ambiguous. V lost 3 bases, J lost 2 bases, and 8 bases lay in between. Germline V CDR1 and CDR2: SGHRS, YFSETQ. The CDR3 is made up of 13 amino acids. This chain's CDR3 is CASSSSLNTEAFF. The CDR3 DNA follows: TGCGCCAGCAGCTCCTCGCTTAACACTGAAGCTTTCTTT.

CDR3 sequence: CASSLMGLRDQETQYF. In DNA, the CDR3 is TGTGCCAGCAGCTTAATGGGTCTAAGGGATCAAGAGACCCAGTACTTC. The chain has TRBV7-9 and TRBJ2-5; D is uncertain. Trimming shortened V by 2 bases and J by 2 bases, and 15 bases separated the two germline ends. CDR3 length: 16 amino acids. Germline CDR1 is SEHNR and CDR2 is FQNEAQ (reference sequence).

CDR3 protein: CASSPPGPVDRATDTQYF. The CDR3 bases are TGTGCCAGCTCACCACCGGGCCCGGTCGACAGGGCGACAGATACGCAGTATTTT. This rearrangement joins TRBV18 to TRBJ2-3, with 7 bases lining up with TRBD1. The V segment lost 0 bases and the J segment 3 bases; nucleotides outside the gene matches: 12. The germline gives CDR1 KGHSH, CDR2 LQKENI. The CDR3 extends over 18 amino acids.

CDR3 DNA sequence: TGTGCCAGCAGCTTGGGCGACCACTATGGCTACACCTTC. The encoded protein is CASSLGDHYGYTF. V is TRBV7-9 and J is TRBJ1-2; D not certain. CDR1 and CDR2 from the germline V gene are SEHNR and FQNEAQ (reference sequence). The CDR3 loop spans 13 amino acids. The V and J ends lost 3 bases and 3 bases respectively, with 8 bases between them.

The chain carries TRBV5-4 and TRBJ2-7, with 10 positions matching TRBD2. The CDR3 runs 15 residues. The junction had 6 bases not matched to a gene; V was cut back by 0 bases and J by 6 bases. Germline V gene lookup returns CDR1 SGHNT and CDR2 YYREEE (reference sequence). The CDR3 loop is CASSLVSAGGREQYF. The CDR3 coding sequence is TGTGCCAGCAGCTTGGTGTCAGCGGGGGGGCGCGAGCAGTACTTC.

The sample holds one count of this clone. The rearrangement uses TRBV6-5 and TRBJ2-1, with 12 bases fitting TRBD2. This CDR3 spans 14 amino acids. Germline lookup yields CDR1 MNHEY and CDR2 SVGAGI. V lost 6 bases, J lost 10 bases, and 7 bases stayed unmatched. CDR3 DNA sequence: TGTGCCAGCAGCGTCGGACTAGCGGGACCCGAGCAGTTCTTC. Translated: CASSVGLAGPEQFF.

CDR3 sequence: CAWSVVGAGDTQYF. The CDR3 region has the DNA TGTGCCTGGAGTGTGGTGGGGGCGGGAGATACGCAGTATTTT. The chain carries TRBV30 and TRBJ2-3; D is perhaps TRBD1 (6 bases). This CDR3 is 14 amino acids long. Trimming removed 0 bases at V and 5 bases at J, with 12 bases between. Germline CDR1 and CDR2: GTSNPN and SVGIG (reference sequence). Complete variable domain (other parts from reference TRBV30 and TRBJ2-3): SQTIHQWPATLVQPVGSPLSLECTVEGTSNPNLYWYRQAAGRGLQLLFYSVGIGQISSEVPQNLSASRPQDRQFILSSKKLLLSDSGFYLCAWSVVGAGDTQYFGPGTRLTVL.

V and J are TRBV27 and TRBJ2-5; TRBD1 agrees at 7 bases. Germline-derived CDR1 and CDR2 are MNHEY and SMNVEV (reference sequence). This CDR3 has 13 amino acids. With 5 bases clipped from V and 3 bases from J, the junction kept 3 bases outside the gene matches. The CDR3: CASSLGTEETQYF. In DNA form, the CDR3 reads TGTGCCAGCAGTCTAGGGACAGAAGAGACCCAGTACTTC.

CDR3 sequence (DNA): TGTGCCACCAGCAGAGAGCGGGGTGCCGGGGAGCTGTTTTTT. The encoded protein is CATSRERGAGELFF. This rearrangement joins TRBV15 to TRBJ2-2, with D perhaps TRBD2 (6 bases). This CDR3 is 14 amino acids long. Germline CDR1 and CDR2: LNHNV and YYDKDF (reference sequence). With 0 bases removed from V and 6 bases from J, the gap between germline ends came to 8 bases.

The genes are TRBV9 and TRBJ2-7, with D unresolved. Germline-derived CDR1 and CDR2 are SGDLS and YYNGEE. This CDR3 spans 14 amino acids. The V end was cut by 4 bases, the J end by 7 bases, with 18 bases between. The CDR3, as DNA: TGTGCCAGCAGCCCCAAGGACCGGGCATGGGAGCAGTACTTC. Protein: CASSPKDRAWEQYF.

The gene calls are TRBV4-3 and TRBJ2-1; D is possibly TRBD2 (6 bases). There are 15 residues in the CDR3. Trimming stripped 4 bases from V and 0 bases from J, with 10 bases between. Germline CDR1 and CDR2: LGHNA and YSLEER. CDR3 in DNA: TGCGCCAGCAGCCCTAGTAGCGGCTCCTACAATGAGCAGTTCTTC. Its protein is CASSPSSGSYNEQFF.